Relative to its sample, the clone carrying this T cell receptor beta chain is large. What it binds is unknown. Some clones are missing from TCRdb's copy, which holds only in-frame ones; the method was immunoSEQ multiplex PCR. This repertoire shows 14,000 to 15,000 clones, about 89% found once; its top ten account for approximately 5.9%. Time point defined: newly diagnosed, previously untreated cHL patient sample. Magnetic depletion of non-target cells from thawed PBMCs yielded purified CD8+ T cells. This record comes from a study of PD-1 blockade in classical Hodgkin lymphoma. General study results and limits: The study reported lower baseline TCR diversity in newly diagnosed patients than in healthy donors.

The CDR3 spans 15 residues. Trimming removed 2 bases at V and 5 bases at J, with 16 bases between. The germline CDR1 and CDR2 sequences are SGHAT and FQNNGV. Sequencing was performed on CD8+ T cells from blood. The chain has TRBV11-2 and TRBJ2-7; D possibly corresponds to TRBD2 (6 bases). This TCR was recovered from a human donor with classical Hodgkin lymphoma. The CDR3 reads CASSLIGGVADEQYF. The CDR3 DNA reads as TGTGCCAGCAGCTTAATTGGGGGAGTAGCGGACGAGCAGTACTTC.